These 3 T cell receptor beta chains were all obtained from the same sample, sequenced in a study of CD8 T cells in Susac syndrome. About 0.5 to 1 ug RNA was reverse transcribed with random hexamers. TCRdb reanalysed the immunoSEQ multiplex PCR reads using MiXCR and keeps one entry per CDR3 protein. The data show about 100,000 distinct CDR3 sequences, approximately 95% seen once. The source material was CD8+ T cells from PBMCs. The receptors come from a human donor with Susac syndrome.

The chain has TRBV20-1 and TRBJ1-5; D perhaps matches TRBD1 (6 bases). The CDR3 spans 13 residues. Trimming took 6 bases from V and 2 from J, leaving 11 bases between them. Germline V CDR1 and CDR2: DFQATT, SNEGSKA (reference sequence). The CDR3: CSAGGQGNQPQHF. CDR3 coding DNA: TGCAGTGCGGGGGGCCAGGGCAATCAGCCCCAGCATTTT.

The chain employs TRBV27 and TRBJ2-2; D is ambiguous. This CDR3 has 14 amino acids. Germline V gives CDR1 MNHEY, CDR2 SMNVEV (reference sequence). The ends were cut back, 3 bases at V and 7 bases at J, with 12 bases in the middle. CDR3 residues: CASSLIDVDGELFF. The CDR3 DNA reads TGTGCCAGCAGTTTGATCGACGTGGACGGGGAGCTGTTTTTT.

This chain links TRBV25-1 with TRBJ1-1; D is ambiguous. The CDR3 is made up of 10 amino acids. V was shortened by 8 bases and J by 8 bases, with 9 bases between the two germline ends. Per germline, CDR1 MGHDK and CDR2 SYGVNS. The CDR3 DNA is TGTGCCAGCTCGGCGGACGAAGCTTTCTTT. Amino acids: CASSADEAFF.